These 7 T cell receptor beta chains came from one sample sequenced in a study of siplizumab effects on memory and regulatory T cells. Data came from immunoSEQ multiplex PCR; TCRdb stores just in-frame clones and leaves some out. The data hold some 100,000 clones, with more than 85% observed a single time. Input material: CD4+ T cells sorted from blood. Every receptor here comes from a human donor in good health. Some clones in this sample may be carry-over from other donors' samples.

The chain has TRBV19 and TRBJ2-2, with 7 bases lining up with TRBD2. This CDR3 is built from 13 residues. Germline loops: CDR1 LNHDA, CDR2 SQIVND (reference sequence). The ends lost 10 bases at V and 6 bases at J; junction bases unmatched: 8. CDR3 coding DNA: TGTGCCACCACGGGGGGAGGGGCCGGGGAGCTGTTTTTT. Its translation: CATTGGGAGELFF.

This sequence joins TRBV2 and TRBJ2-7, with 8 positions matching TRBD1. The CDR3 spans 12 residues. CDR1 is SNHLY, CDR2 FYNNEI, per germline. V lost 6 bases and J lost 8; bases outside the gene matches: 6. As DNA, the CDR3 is TGTGCCAGCAGGACAGGGGCCGGGAAGCAGTACTTC. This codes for CASRTGAGKQYF.

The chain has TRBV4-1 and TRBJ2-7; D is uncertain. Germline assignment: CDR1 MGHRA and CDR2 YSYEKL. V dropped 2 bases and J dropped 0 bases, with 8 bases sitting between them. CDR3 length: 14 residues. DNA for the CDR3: TGCGCCAGCAGCCAACATGATACCTCCTACGAGCAGTACTTC. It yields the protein CASSQHDTSYEQYF.

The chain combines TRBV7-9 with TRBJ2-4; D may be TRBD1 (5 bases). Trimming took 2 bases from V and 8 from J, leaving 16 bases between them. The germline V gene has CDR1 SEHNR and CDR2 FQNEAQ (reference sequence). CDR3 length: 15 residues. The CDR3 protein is CASSLSQGPADIQYF. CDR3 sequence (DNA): TGTGCCAGCAGCTTATCCCAGGGCCCGGCGGACATTCAGTACTTC.

CDR3 region: CASKADPSTDTQYF. The CDR3 DNA reads as TGTGCCAGTAAGGCAGACCCTAGCACAGATACGCAGTATTTT. V usage is TRBV19 and J usage is TRBJ2-3; D remains ambiguous. The germline gives CDR1 LNHDA, CDR2 SQIVND (reference sequence). The V end lost 7 bases, the J end lost 0 bases, and 11 bases lay between the germline ends. This CDR3 is 14 amino acids long.

CDR3 DNA sequence: TGTGCCAGCAGCCTGGACAGGGGAACAGATACGCAGTATTTT. It yields the protein CASSLDRGTDTQYF. This chain joins TRBV5-4 and TRBJ2-3, with 9 nucleotides matching TRBD1. The CDR3 has 14 residues. V was clipped by 4 bases and J by 3 bases; unmatched bases: 3. Germline CDR1 is SGHNT and CDR2 is YYREEE (reference sequence).

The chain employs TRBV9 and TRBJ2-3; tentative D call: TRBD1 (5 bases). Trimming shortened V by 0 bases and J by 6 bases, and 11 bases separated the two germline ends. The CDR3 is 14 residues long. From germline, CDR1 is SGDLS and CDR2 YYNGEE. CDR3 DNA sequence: TGTGCCAGCAGCGTAGTGATGTCAGGGGATACGCAGTATTTT. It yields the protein CASSVVMSGDTQYF.